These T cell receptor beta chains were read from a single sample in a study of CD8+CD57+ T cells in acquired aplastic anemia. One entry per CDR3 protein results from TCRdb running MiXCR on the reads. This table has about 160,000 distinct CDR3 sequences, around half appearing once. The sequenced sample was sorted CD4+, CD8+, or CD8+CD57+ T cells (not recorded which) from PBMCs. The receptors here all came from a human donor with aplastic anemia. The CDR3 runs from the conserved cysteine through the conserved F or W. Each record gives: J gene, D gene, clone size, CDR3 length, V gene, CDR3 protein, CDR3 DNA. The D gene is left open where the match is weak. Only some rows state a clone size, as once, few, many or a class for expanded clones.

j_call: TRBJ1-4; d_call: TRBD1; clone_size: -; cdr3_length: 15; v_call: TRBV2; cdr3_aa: CASSGQGAANEKLFF; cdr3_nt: TGTGCCAGCAGTGGACAGGGGGCAGCTAATGAAAAACTGTTTTTT
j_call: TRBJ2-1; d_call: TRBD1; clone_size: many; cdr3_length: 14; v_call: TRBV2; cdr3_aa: CASRNRGRGNEQFF; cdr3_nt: TGTGCCAGCAGGAACAGGGGGCGAGGCAATGAGCAGTTCTTC
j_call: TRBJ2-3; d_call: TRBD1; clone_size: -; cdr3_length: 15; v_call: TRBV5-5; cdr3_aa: CASSSGTGRADTQYF; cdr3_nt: TGTGCCAGCAGCTCAGGGACAGGGAGGGCAGATACGCAGTATTTT
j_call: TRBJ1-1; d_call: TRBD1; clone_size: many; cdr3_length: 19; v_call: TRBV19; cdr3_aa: CASSIPRDRGLGRNTEAFF; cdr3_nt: TGTGCCAGTAGTATACCCCGGGACAGGGGTTTGGGAAGGAACACTGAAGCTTTCTTT
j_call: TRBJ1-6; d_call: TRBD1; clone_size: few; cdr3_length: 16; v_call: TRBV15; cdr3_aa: CATSRGTVSYNSPLHF; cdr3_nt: TGTGCCACCAGCAGGGGGACAGTCTCCTATAATTCACCCCTCCACTTT
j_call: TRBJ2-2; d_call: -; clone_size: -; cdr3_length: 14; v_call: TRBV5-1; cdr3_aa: CASSLAVNTGELFF; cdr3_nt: TGCGCCAGCAGCTTGGCCGTGAACACCGGGGAGCTGTTTTTT
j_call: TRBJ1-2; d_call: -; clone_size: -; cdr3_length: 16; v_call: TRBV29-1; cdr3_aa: CSSTEEGVATNYGYTF; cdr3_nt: TGCAGCTCAACCGAGGAGGGGGTTGCTACTAACTATGGCTACACCTTC
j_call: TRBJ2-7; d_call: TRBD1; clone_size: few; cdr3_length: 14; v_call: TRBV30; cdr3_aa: CAWIIQGATYEQYF; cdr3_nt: TGTGCCTGGATCATACAGGGGGCGACCTACGAGCAGTACTTC
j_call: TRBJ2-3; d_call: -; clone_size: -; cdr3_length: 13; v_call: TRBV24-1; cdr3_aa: CATSDPPRSTQYF; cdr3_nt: TGTGCCACCAGTGACCCGCCCCGGAGTACGCAGTATTTT
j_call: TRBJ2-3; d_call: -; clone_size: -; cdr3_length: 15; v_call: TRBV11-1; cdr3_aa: CASSSLELITDTQYF; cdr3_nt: TGTGCCAGCAGCTCTTTAGAGCTGATCACAGATACGCAGTATTTT
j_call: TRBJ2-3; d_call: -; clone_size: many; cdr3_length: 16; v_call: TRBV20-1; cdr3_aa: CSASLWGEGGTDTQYF; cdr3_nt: TGCAGTGCTAGTCTTTGGGGGGAGGGGGGCACAGATACGCAGTATTTT
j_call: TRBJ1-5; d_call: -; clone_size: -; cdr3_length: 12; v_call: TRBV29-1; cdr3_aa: CSVAGSNQPQHF; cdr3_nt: TGCAGCGTTGCTGGGAGCAATCAGCCCCAGCATTTT
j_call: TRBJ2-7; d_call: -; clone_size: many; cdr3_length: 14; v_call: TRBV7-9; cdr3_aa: CASSLGRGRSEQYF; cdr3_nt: TGTGCCAGCAGCTTAGGGCGGGGGCGCAGCGAGCAGTACTTC
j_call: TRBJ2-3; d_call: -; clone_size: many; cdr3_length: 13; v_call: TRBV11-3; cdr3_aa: CASSLDNPIVQYF; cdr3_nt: TGTGCCAGCAGCCTGGACAACCCCATCGTCCAGTATTTT
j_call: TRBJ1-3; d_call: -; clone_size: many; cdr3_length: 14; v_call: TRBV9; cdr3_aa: CASSIYREGNTIYF; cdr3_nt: TGTGCCAGCAGCATTTACAGGGAAGGAAACACCATATATTTT
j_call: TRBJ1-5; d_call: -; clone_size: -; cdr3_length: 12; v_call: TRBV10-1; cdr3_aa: CATSGSNQPQHF; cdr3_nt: TGCGCCACTTCAGGTAGCAATCAGCCCCAGCATTTT
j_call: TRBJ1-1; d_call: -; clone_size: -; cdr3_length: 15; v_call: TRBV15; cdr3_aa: CATSREGPPLTEAFF; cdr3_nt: TGTGCCACCAGCAGAGAGGGACCGCCGTTAACTGAAGCTTTCTTT
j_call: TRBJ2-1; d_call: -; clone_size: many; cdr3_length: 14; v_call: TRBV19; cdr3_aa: CASSIGLTNNEQFF; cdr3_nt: TGTGCCAGTAGTATCGGACTAACAAACAATGAGCAGTTCTTC
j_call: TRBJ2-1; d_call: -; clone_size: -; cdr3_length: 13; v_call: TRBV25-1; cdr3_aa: CASSRRTWDEQFF; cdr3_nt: TGTGCCAGCAGTCGCAGAACCTGGGATGAGCAGTTCTTC
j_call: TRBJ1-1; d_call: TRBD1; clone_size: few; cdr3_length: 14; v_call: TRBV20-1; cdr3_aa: CSARERTGTTEAFF; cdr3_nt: TGCAGTGCTAGAGAGCGGACAGGGACGACTGAAGCTTTCTTT
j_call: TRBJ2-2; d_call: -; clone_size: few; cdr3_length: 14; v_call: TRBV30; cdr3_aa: CASSEIGSAGELFF; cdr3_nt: TGTGCATCTAGCGAGATCGGCTCGGCCGGGGAGCTGTTTTTT
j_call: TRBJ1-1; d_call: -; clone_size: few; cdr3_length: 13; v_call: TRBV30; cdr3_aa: CAWSVLAGAEAFF; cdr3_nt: TGTGCCTGGAGTGTACTGGCAGGCGCTGAAGCTTTCTTT
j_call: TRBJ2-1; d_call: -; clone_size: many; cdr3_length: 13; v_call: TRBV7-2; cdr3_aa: CASRYSSYNEQFF; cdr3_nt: TGTGCCAGCAGATATTCCTCCTACAATGAGCAGTTCTTC
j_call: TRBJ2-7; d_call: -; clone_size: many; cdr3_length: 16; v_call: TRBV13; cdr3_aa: CASSKYTGLPVVEQYF; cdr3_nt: TGTGCCAGCAGCAAATATACGGGACTCCCTGTCGTCGAGCAGTACTTC
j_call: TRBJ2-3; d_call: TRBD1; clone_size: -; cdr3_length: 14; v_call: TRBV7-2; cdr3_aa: CASSSTGGPDTQYF; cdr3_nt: TGTGCCAGCAGCTCAACAGGGGGCCCAGATACGCAGTATTTT
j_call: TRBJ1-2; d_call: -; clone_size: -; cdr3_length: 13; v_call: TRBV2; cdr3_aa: CASSVKQFYGYTF; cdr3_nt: TGTGCCAGCAGTGTTAAACAGTTCTATGGCTACACCTTC
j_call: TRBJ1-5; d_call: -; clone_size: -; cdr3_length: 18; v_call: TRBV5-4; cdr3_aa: CASSLARAGGIESQPQHF; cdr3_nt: TGTGCCAGCAGCTTGGCCCGCGCGGGGGGGATCGAAAGTCAGCCCCAGCATTTT
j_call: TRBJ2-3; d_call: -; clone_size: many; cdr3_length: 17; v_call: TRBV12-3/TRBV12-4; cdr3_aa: CASSLGTRVRDEDTQYF; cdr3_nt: TGTGCCAGCAGTTTAGGGACCCGGGTACGGGACGAGGATACGCAGTATTTT
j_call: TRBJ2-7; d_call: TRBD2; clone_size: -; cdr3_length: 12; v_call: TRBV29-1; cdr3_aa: CSVWEGLAEQYF; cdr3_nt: TGCAGCGTGTGGGAGGGACTGGCCGAGCAGTACTTC
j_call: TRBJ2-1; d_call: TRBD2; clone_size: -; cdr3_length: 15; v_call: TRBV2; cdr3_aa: CASSAPGLGGWEQFF; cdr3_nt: TGTGCCAGCAGCGCCCCGGGACTAGGTGGCTGGGAGCAGTTCTTC
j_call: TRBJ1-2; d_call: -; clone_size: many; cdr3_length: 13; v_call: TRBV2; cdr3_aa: CASSVGRSYGYTF; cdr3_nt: TGTGCCAGCTCGGTCGGGCGGTCCTATGGCTACACCTTC
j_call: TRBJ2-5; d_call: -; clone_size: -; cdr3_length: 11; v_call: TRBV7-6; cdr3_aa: CASSTLETQYF; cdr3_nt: TGTGCCAGCAGCACTCTCGAGACCCAGTACTTC
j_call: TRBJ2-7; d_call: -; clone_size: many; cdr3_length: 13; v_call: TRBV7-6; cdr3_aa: CASSLGTAGEQYF; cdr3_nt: TGTGCCAGCAGCTTAGGGACAGCGGGGGAGCAGTACTTC
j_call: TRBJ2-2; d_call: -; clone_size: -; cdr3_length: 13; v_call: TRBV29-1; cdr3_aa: CSVGIPQTGELFF; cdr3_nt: TGCAGCGTGGGGATTCCCCAGACCGGGGAGCTGTTTTTT
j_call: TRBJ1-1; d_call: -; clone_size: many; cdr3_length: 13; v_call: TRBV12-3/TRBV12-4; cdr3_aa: CASSSTPQGKAFF; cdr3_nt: TGTGCCAGCAGTTCAACTCCACAGGGCAAAGCTTTCTTT
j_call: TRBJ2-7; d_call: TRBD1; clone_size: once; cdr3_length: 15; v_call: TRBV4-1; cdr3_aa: CASSQGAQGASEQYF; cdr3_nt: TGCGCCAGCAGCCAAGGAGCACAGGGGGCTAGCGAGCAGTACTTC
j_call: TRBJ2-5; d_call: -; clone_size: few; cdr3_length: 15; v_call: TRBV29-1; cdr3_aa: CSVRTPELIQETQYF; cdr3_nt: TGCAGCGTCCGGACACCTGAATTAATCCAAGAGACCCAGTACTTC
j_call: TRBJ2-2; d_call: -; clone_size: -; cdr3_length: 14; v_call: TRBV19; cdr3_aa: CASRIGWNTGELFF; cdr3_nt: TGTGCCAGTAGAATAGGTTGGAACACCGGGGAGCTGTTTTTT
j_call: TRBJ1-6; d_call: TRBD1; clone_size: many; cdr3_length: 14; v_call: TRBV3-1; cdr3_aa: CASGRTGMESPLHF; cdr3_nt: TGTGCCAGCGGACGGACAGGGATGGAGTCACCCCTCCACTTT
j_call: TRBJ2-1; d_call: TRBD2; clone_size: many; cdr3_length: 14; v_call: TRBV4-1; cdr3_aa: CASSQVGTSNEQFF; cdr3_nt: TGCGCCAGCAGCCAAGTGGGGACTAGCAATGAGCAGTTCTTC
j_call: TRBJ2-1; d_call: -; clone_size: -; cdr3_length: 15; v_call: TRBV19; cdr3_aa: CASSLAEGPVNEQFF; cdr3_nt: TGTGCCAGTAGTTTAGCGGAAGGGCCGGTGAATGAGCAGTTCTTC
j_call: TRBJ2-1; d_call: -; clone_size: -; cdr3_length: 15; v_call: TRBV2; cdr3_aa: CASSEAPGLYNEQFF; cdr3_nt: TGTGCCAGCAGTGAAGCTCCGGGGCTCTACAATGAGCAGTTCTTC
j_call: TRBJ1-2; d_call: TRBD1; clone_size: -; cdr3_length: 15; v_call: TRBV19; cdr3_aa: CASSRTGQTNYGYTF; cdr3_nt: TGTGCCAGTAGCCGAACGGGACAGACTAACTATGGCTACACCTTC
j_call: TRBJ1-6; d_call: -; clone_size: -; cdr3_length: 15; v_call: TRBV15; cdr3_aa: CATSRRPGLDSPLHF; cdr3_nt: TGTGCCACCAGCAGGAGGCCCGGGTTGGATTCACCCCTCCACTTT
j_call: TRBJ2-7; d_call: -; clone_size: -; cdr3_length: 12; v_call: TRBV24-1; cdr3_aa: CAGASWHYEQYF; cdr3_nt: TGTGCCGGGGCCTCCTGGCACTACGAGCAGTACTTC
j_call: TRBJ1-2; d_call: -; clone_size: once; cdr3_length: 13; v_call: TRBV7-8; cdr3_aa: CASSPMVNYGYTF; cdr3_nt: TGTGCCAGCAGCCCCATGGTTAACTATGGCTACACCTTC
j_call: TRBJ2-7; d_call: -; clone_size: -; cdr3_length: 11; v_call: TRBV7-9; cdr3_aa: CASSGKTEQYF; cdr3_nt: TGTGCCAGCAGCGGTAAAACAGAACAGTACTTC
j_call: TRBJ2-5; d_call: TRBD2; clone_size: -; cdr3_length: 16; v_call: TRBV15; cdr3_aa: CATSSPSLLAEETQYF; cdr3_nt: TGTGCCACCAGCAGCCCCTCTCTCCTAGCGGAAGAGACCCAGTACTTC
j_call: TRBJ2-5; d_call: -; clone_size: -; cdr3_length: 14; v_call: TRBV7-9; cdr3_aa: CASSVNRDEETQYF; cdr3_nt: TGTGCCAGCAGCGTCAACCGGGATGAAGAGACCCAGTACTTC
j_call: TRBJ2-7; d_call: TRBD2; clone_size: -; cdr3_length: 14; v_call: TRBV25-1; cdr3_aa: CASSDLAGPYEQYF; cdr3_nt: TGTGCCAGCAGTGATCTAGCGGGGCCCTACGAGCAGTACTTC
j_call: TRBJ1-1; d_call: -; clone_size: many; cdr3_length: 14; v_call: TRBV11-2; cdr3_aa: CASSHDRLNTEAFF; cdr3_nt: TGTGCCAGCAGCCATGACAGGTTGAACACTGAAGCTTTCTTT
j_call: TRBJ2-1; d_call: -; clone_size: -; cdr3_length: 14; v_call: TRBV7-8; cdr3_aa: CASSEWAPYNEQFF; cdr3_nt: TGTGCCAGCAGTGAATGGGCACCCTACAATGAGCAGTTCTTC
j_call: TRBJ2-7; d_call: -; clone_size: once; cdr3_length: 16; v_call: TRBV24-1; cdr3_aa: CATSAPSETGTYEQYF; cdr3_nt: TGTGCCACCAGTGCCCCTTCTGAGACAGGCACCTACGAGCAGTACTTC
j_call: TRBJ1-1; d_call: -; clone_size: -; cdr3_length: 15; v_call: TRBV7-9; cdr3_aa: CASSLAPSGSTEAFF; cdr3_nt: TGTGCCAGCAGCTTAGCGCCCAGCGGGAGCACTGAAGCTTTCTTT
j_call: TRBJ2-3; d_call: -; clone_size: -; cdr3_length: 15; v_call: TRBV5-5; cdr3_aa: CASSLVGEGTDTQYF; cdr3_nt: TGTGCCAGCAGCTTGGTGGGGGAGGGCACAGATACGCAGTATTTT
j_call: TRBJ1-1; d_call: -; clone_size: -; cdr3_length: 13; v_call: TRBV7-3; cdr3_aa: CASSLQGGFEAFF; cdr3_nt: TGTGCCAGCAGCTTACAGGGAGGATTTGAAGCTTTCTTT
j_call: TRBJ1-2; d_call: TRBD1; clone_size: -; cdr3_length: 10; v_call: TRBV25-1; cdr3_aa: CAYRGLGYTF; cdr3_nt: TGTGCCTACAGGGGGCTGGGCTACACCTTC
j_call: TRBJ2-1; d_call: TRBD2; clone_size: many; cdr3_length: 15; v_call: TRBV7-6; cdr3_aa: CASSLEAGDNNEQFF; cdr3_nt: TGTGCCAGCAGCTTAGAAGCGGGAGATAACAATGAGCAGTTCTTC
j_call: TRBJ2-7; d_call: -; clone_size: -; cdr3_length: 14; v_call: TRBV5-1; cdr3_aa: CASSPVGGRYEQYF; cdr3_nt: TGCGCCAGCAGCCCGGTAGGGGGTAGGTACGAGCAGTACTTC